The clone carrying this T cell receptor (beta chain) was picked up a small number of times. Using its own MiXCR run on the RT-PCR reads, TCRdb lists one record per CDR3 protein. The table includes 700,000 to 800,000 distinct CDR3 sequences, approximately 17% detected once. J lost 9 bases, V lost 4 bases, and 6 bases had no gene match. Germline V lookup: CDR1 SGHKS, CDR2 YYEKEE (reference sequence). The CDR3 covers 14 residues. This sample was taken from a study of response to subunit inactivated influenza vaccine. The rearrangement links TRBV5-5 to TRBJ2-1, with TRBD2 matching 11 bases. The sequence derives from a man aged 45 to 65 who received an inactivated influenza vaccine. Sequenced material: PBMCs from blood, taken about 5 days after vaccination. The CDR3 nucleotides read TGTGCCAGCAGCCTGTTGGGACTAGCGGTTGAGCAGTTCTTC. Encoded protein: CASSLLGLAVEQFF. The whole variable domain, filled in from reference TRBV5-5 and TRBJ2-1, reads DAGVTQSPTHLIKTRGQQVTLRCSPISGHKSVSWYQQVLGQGPQFIFQYYEKEERGRGNFPDRFSARQFPNYSSELNVNALLLGDSALYLCASSLLGLAVEQFFGPGTRLTVL.